This TCR beta chain was captured in a study of OX40 agonist ivuxolimab in advanced cancers. The overall study: There were three patients with partial responses, one having hepatocellular carcinoma and two cutaneous melanoma. Findings and limits, study-wide: Relative to CD4+, CD8+ T cells held more expanded clones on average. Partial responders at 0.1-3.0 mg/kg showed near-lowest clonal expansion.

There are a few counts of this clone. Its specificity is not known. The CDR3 is made up of 14 amino acids. The germline V gene encodes CDR1 MDHEN and CDR2 SYDVKM. Trimming cost V 6 bases and J 10 bases; bases outside gene matches: 11. Assay: immunoSEQ multiplex PCR; the TCRdb copy retains only in-frame clones and omits some. The sample has 80,000 to 100,000 clones, 90% seen once. The sequences come from CD4+ or CD8+ T cells sorted from blood, collected in a trial of the OX40 agonist ivuxolimab. The source of this sequence is an adult with an advanced solid tumor such as melanoma, head and neck, liver or kidney cancer. The chain has TRBV28 and TRBJ1-4; 7 nucleotides align to TRBD1. For the CDR3, the DNA is TGTGCCAGCAGCCGTCGACAGGGTGGGGGAAAACTGTTTTTT. Residues: CASSRRQGGGKLFF.